The entry below gives a single TCR beta chain sequence along with its context. Germline V lookup: CDR1 LGHNA, CDR2 YSLEER. Trimming pared 0 bases from V and 4 bases from J, leaving 4 bases between. The CDR3 length is 13 residues. With 60 Vbeta and 13 Jbeta primers, the PCR was carried out. The protocol was immunoSEQ multiplex PCR, while the TCRdb copy is restricted to in-frame clones and leaves out a portion. The sample shows about 160,000 clones, 65% to 85% of them seen only once. These data originate in a study of cytomegalovirus exposure and HLA in healthy donors. Sequencing input: PBMCs. This clonotype was sampled from a woman in her forties or fifties in good health and CMV-seropositive. The chain carries TRBV4-3 and TRBJ1-5; D call uncertain. The DNA for the CDR3 is TGCGCCAGCAGCCAAGAGAGGAATCAGCCCCAGCATTTT. Its translation is CASSQERNQPQHF.